The clone carrying this T cell receptor (beta chain) was detected a few times. Its cognate antigen is unknown. This specimen belongs to a study of Ad26.COV2.S vaccination and SARS-CoV-2 variants. Study at large: Once or twice, 56 days apart, Ad26.COV2.S was delivered intramuscularly.

Study-level findings and limits: There was a possibility that the TCR breadth and depth analyses underestimated total T cell responses. Vaccine recipients and placebo recipients showed similar non-spike TCR breadth. After vaccination, substantial breadth of spike-specific CD8+ and CD4+ responses was reported.

Germline CDR1 reads SGHRS; CDR2 reads YFSETQ. Trimming shortened V by 0 bases and J by 1 base, and 2 bases separated the two germline ends. This CDR3 has 12 amino acids. As for treatment: roughly 18 received Ad26.COV2.S at low or high dose, single or two shots; 5 received placebo; per-sample allocation not given. Sampling occurred on day 63 after the first vaccine or placebo injection. Assay used: immunoSEQ multiplex PCR; TCRdb lists only in-frame clones, some missing. The sample carries some 340,000 clones, approximately 86% recorded once. V and J are TRBV5-1 and TRBJ2-7; D gene unclear. The starting material was peripheral blood, obtained in a trial of Ad26.COV2.S vaccine versus placebo. The TCR was taken from a person between 18 and 59 years old who received the Ad26.COV2.S COVID-19 vaccine or a placebo. The chain's CDR3 is CASSLVSYEQYF. Here the CDR3 DNA reads TGCGCCAGCAGCTTGGTTTCCTACGAGCAGTACTTC.